A single sample is the source of the 24 T cell receptor beta chains below, sequenced in a study of blood T cells in healthy people across ages. The second PCR ran about 6 to 11 cycles with a sample-barcoded 5' primer and J-beta primers. TCRdb re-derived calls from the 5' RACE reads in MiXCR, one entry per CDR3 protein. The sample lists around 1,800,000 distinct CDR3 sequences; around 40% were seen once. Material: blood. The receptors come from a human donor in good health.

The CDR3 DNA follows: TGTGCCAGCAACCAAGTAGCGGGGGGGCTCGTTACGCAGTATTTT. It specifies CASNQVAGGLVTQYF. This rearrangement joins TRBV7-2 to TRBJ2-3, with 11 bases fitting TRBD2. The CDR3 runs 15 residues. Trimming cost V 7 bases and J 8 bases; bases outside gene matches: 11. Germline CDR1 reads SGHTA; CDR2 reads FQGNSA. Full variable domain (remainder filled in from reference TRBV7-2 and TRBJ2-3): GAGVSQSPSNKVTEKGKDVELRCDPISGHTALYWYRQSLGQGLEFLIYFQGNSAPDKSGLPSDRFSAERTGGSVSTLTIQRTQQEDSAVYLCASNQVAGGLVTQYFGPGTRLTVL.

The gene calls are TRBV3-1 and TRBJ2-4, with 10 bases fitting TRBD2. CDR1 and CDR2 (germline): LGHDT, YNNKEL (reference sequence). V was clipped by 4 bases and J by 13 bases; unmatched bases: 13. The CDR3 runs to 15 residues. The CDR3 nucleotides read TGTGCCAGCAGCCCCAAGCTAGCGGGGGACTACGAACAGTACTTC. Its translation is CASSPKLAGDYEQYF.

The rearrangement uses TRBV4-3 and TRBJ1-1; a weak D match, TRBD1 (5 bases). In germline, CDR1 is LGHNA, CDR2 YSLEER. The V end lost 0 bases, the J end lost 2 bases, and 10 bases lay between the germline ends. This CDR3 contains 15 residues. The CDR3 sequence: CASSQELGGNTEAFF. The CDR3 DNA reads TGCGCCAGCAGCCAAGAACTGGGGGGAAACACTGAAGCTTTCTTT.

The chain joins TRBV4-1 to TRBJ2-1; possible D gene TRBD2, 7 bases. The V end was cut by 4 bases, the J end by 5 bases, with 21 bases between. Germline-derived CDR1 and CDR2 are MGHRA and YSYEKL. The CDR3 length is 17 residues. CDR3 bases: TGCGCCAGCAGCCCCCACAGGGAGGGCGGGCTAAACAATGAGCAGTTCTTC. Translation: CASSPHREGGLNNEQFF.

The genes are TRBV3-1 and TRBJ2-6, with a possible D match to TRBD1 (5 bases). Germline CDR1 and CDR2: LGHDT and YNNKEL (reference sequence). V lost 4 bases, J lost 2 bases, and 9 bases lay in between. The CDR3 extends over 15 amino acids. In DNA, the CDR3 is TGTGCCAGCAGCCCCCCAGGGACTGGGGCCAACGTCCTGACTTTC. Protein product: CASSPPGTGANVLTF.

This clonotype has at least ten counts. This rearrangement joins TRBV7-2 to TRBJ1-2; D not certain. V was shortened by 1 base and J by 4 bases, with 10 bases between the two germline ends. Germline V gene data show CDR1 as SGHTA and CDR2 as FQGNSA. This CDR3 is built from 14 residues. The CDR3 region is CASSLDSGTYGYTF. The CDR3, as DNA: TGTGCCAGCAGCTTAGATTCCGGAACCTATGGCTACACCTTC.

The V and J genes are TRBV20-1 and TRBJ1-5, with D possibly matching TRBD1 (5 bases). In germline, CDR1 is DFQATT, CDR2 SNEGSKA (reference sequence). This CDR3 comprises 17 residues. V lost 1 base, J lost 4 bases, and 20 bases lay in between. The chain's CDR3 is CSARGNRRGVDNQPQHF. In nucleotides, the CDR3 is TGCAGTGCTAGAGGGAACCGCCGGGGGGTGGATAATCAGCCCCAGCATTTT.

The chain has TRBV21-1 and TRBJ1-3; TRBD1, the table's D call, lacks a check against the DNA. TRBV21-1 is tagged as a pseudogene. The CDR3 runs to 17 residues. In DNA form, the CDR3 reads TGTGCCAGCAGCCTACCCTTGGGCGCAAACTCTGGAAACACCATATATTTT. It encodes CASSLPLGANSGNTIYF.

V and J are TRBV20-1 and TRBJ1-2, with D uncertain. Trimming took 5 bases from V and 7 from J, leaving 14 bases between them. The CDR3 length is 12 residues. The germline V gene has CDR1 DFQATT and CDR2 SNEGSKA (reference sequence). For the CDR3, the DNA is TGCAGTGCTCGGGCGGAACCTCTTGGCTACACCTTC. Protein product: CSARAEPLGYTF.

The V and J genes are TRBV5-1 and TRBJ2-3; D perhaps matches TRBD2 (5 bases). CDR3 length: 14 residues. Per germline, CDR1 SGHRS and CDR2 YFSETQ. V lost 9 bases, J lost 2 bases, and 16 bases lay in between. CDR3 DNA: TGCGCCACAGGACCCGGGAAGCCCACAGATACGCAGTATTTT. It is translated as CATGPGKPTDTQYF.

On this clonotype: Its ends do not fully match the called genes, so a read error is possible. The rearrangement uses TRBV15 and TRBJ2-4; 11 bases agree with TRBD1. The CDR3 has 15 amino acids. Germline CDR1 is LNHNV and CDR2 is YYDKDF (reference sequence). The CDR3 is CATSGQGASRNVQYF. The CDR3 nucleotides are TGTGCCACCAGCGGACAGGGGGCATCGAGAAACGTTCAGTACTTC.

J is TRBJ2-3 and V is TRBV9; TRBD2 matches at 10 bases. The CDR3 length is 17 residues. CDR1 SGDLS and CDR2 YYNGEE come from the germline V gene. Losses at the gene ends were 0 bases for V and 2 bases for J; bases not matched to a gene: 6. The CDR3 sequence is CASSVGASGGITDTQYF. For the CDR3, the DNA is TGTGCCAGCAGCGTAGGGGCTAGCGGGGGAATCACAGATACGCAGTATTTT.

As to this clonotype: The junction departs from the called germline gene at one end, perhaps through a read error. The V gene is TRBV6-6, the J gene TRBJ2-1, with D perhaps TRBD1 (6 bases). Germline V gene lookup returns CDR1 MNHNY and CDR2 SVGAGI (reference sequence). This CDR3 is 16 amino acids long. CDR3 in DNA: TGTGCCAGCAGTTACAGGCCCGGCAGGGGCTACGATGAGCAGTTCTTC. The encoded protein is CASSYRPGRGYDEQFF.

This clonotype has only a few counts. The chain has TRBV29-1 and TRBJ2-5, with D uncertain. CDR1 is SQVTM and CDR2 is ANQGSEA in the germline V gene. Trimming left V 1 base short and J 6 bases short, with 9 bases between. The CDR3 length is 12 residues. DNA of the CDR3: TGCAGCGTTGAAGGGTTTCTAAAGACCCAGTACTTC. Its translation: CSVEGFLKTQYF. Together with reference TRBV29-1 and TRBJ2-5, the CDR3 gives the full variable domain: SAVISQKPSRDICQRGTSLTIQCQVDSQVTMMFWYRQQPGQSLTLIATANQGSEATYESGFVIDKFPISRPNLTFSTLTVSNMSPEDSSIYLCSVEGFLKTQYFGPGTRLLVL.

In the case of this clonotype: One end of the junction is discordant with germline, which a read error may explain. This rearrangement joins TRBV12-3 or TRBV12-4 to TRBJ2-7; D gene uncertain. Gene TRBJ2-5 matches the end of the DNA better, so the J call may be wrong. The CDR3 has 15 amino acids. The CDR3 here is CANSLTRTLGETQYF. The CDR3 DNA reads TGTGCCAACAGTTTAACAAGAACCCTGGGAGAGACCCAGTACTTC.

V gene TRBV7-6 combines with J gene TRBJ2-6; D is unclear. Germline V gene data show CDR1 as SGHVS and CDR2 as FNYEAQ. The length of the CDR3 is 16 residues. The V and J ends lost 1 base and 0 bases respectively, with 7 bases between them. The CDR3 bases are TGTGCCAGCAGCTTAGGGCACCCCTCTGGGGCCAACGTCCTGACTTTC. This translates into CASSLGHPSGANVLTF.

This clonotype has more than one count but fewer than ten. J is TRBJ2-1 and V is TRBV6-5; tentative D call: TRBD2 (6 bases). Germline values: CDR1 MNHEY, CDR2 SVGAGI. This CDR3 contains 14 residues. The V gene lost 5 bases and the J gene lost 9 bases, with 17 bases spanning the gap. In DNA, the CDR3 is TGTGCCAGCAGTCCCGGGGGTTATGGTGGTGAGCAGTTCTTC. This sequence encodes CASSPGGYGGEQFF.

CDR3 coding DNA: TGTGCCAGCAGCCAAGTAATAGGGAACACTGAAGCTTTCTTT. This codes for CASSQVIGNTEAFF. The chain has TRBV3-1 and TRBJ1-1; D unresolved. Per germline, CDR1 LGHDT and CDR2 YNNKEL (reference sequence). V was pared by 1 base and J by 1 base, with 7 bases between. CDR3 length equals 14 residues.

This clonotype came up a few times. V usage is TRBV4-1 and J usage is TRBJ1-2; possible D gene TRBD1, 5 bases. The CDR3 sequence is 15 residues long. CDR1 MGHRA and CDR2 YSYEKL come from the germline V gene. V was clipped by 1 base and J by 4 bases, with 13 bases between them. The CDR3 DNA reads TGCGCCAGCAGCCAAGTAGAAAGGGGCAGCTATGGCTACACCTTC. Translation gives CASSQVERGSYGYTF.

The chain links TRBV20-1 to TRBJ2-3; D may be TRBD1 or TRBD2 (5 bases each). This CDR3 region has 15 residues. The V end lost 3 bases, the J end lost 1 base, and 14 bases lay between the germline ends. Germline values: CDR1 DFQATT, CDR2 SNEGSKA (reference sequence). The CDR3 DNA follows: TGCAGTGCTAGGTCTCCTCAGGGAGGCACAGATACGCAGTATTTT. Its translation: CSARSPQGGTDTQYF.

The chain is built from TRBV9 and TRBJ2-1; no clear D gene. In germline, CDR1 is SGDLS, CDR2 YYNGEE. The CDR3 has 14 amino acids. V gave up 4 bases and J gave up 9 bases, with 17 bases separating them. CDR3 residues: CASSPTTGQLEQFF. In nucleotides, the CDR3 is TGTGCCAGCAGCCCCACAACCGGGCAGCTTGAGCAGTTCTTC.

This chain connects TRBV25-1 to TRBJ1-1; tentative D call: TRBD1 (6 bases). The CDR3 sequence is 14 residues long. Deletions cut 6 bases from V and 7 bases from J, with 18 bases between. The V gene's germline CDR1 is MGHDK and CDR2 SYGVNS. The DNA for the CDR3 is TGTGCCAGCAGACTCGGGACACCCTGGGGTGAAGCTTTCTTT. Encoded protein: CASRLGTPWGEAFF.

This clonotype was counted at least ten times. The chain carries TRBV6-2 or TRBV6-3 and TRBJ1-2; no clear D. The CDR3 runs 12 residues. V lost 6 bases and J lost 5, with 10 bases in between. Germline lookup yields CDR1 MNHEY and CDR2 SVGEGT. The CDR3 coding sequence is TGTGCCAGCAGCTCTCGAACTTATGGCTACACCTTC. Amino acids: CASSSRTYGYTF.

The CDR3 nucleotides read TGCGCCAGCAGCTTGGAAGCAGGGGGGATTACACCCCTCCACTTT. It is translated as CASSLEAGGITPLHF. This sequence joins TRBV5-1 and TRBJ1-6, with TRBD1 identical over 7 bases. The V gene end was trimmed by 0 bases and the J gene end by 11 bases; junction bases not matched to a gene: 8. CDR3 size: 15 residues. Germline V lookup: CDR1 SGHRS, CDR2 YFSETQ. The whole variable domain, remainder taken from reference TRBV5-1 and TRBJ1-6, is KAGVTQTPRYLIKTRGQQVTLSCSPISGHRSVSWYQQTPGQGLQFLFEYFSETQRNKGNFPGRFSGRQFSNSRSEMNVSTLELGDSALYLCASSLEAGGITPLHFGNGTRLTVT.